The 7 T cell receptor beta chains in this list originate from one sample, sequenced in a study of molecular identifiers for immune sequencing clone quantification. MiXCR, run by TCRdb on the PCR reads, gives a single entry per CDR3 protein. The data contain about 320,000 distinct CDR3 sequences, over 20% of them singletons. Source material: naive CD8+ T cells from blood, with Jurkat cell RNA spiked in. Indicated subset: FACS-sorted CD8+CD4-CCR7+CD45RA+ naive T cells. These receptors were obtained from a human donor in good health. Some libraries in this study had Jurkat cell RNA spiked in.

Details on this clonotype: A much larger clone is a single base away; this may be a read error. The CDR3 bases are TGTGCCAGCAGCTTAACGGTCGGGTTGGGCGGGGAGCTGTTTTTT. It codes for CASSLTVGLGGELFF. The genes are TRBV7-2 and TRBJ2-2; D gene uncertain. This CDR3 region has 15 residues. Trimming stripped 2 bases from V and 7 bases from J, with 14 bases between. CDR1 and CDR2 from the germline V gene are SGHTA and FQGNSA.

The chain has TRBV28 and TRBJ2-7; D gene uncertain. V was cut by 4 bases and J by 2 bases, with 9 bases left in between. Germline assignment: CDR1 MDHEN and CDR2 SYDVKM. The CDR3 spans 13 residues. The CDR3 loop reads CASSYRSTYEQYF. For the CDR3, the DNA is TGTGCCAGCAGTTACCGGAGCACCTACGAGCAGTACTTC.

At least ten counts were recorded for this clonotype. The chain employs TRBV29-1 and TRBJ2-3; TRBD2 aligns across 13 bases. The germline gives CDR1 SQVTM, CDR2 ANQGSEA. The CDR3 runs 15 residues. The ends lost 6 bases at V and 2 bases at J; junction bases unmatched: 5. CDR3 bases: TGCAGCGTACCCGGGACTAGCGGGGACACAGATACGCAGTATTTT. It specifies CSVPGTSGDTDTQYF.

With respect to this clonotype: Just one base apart from a much larger clone, this may be a read error. The chain carries TRBV6-5 and TRBJ2-5, with D uncertain. In germline, CDR1 is MNHEY, CDR2 SVGAGI. Trimming took 6 bases from V and 2 from J, leaving 16 bases between them. The CDR3 totals 15 residues. The CDR3: CASRLSIADQETQYF. Here the CDR3 DNA reads TGTGCCAGCAGACTGTCCATTGCCGATCAAGAGACCCAGTACTTC.

This clonotype was recorded a few times. The chain carries TRBV4-3 and TRBJ1-4, with 8 bases aligning to TRBD1. CDR3 size: 15 residues. Germline V gene data show CDR1 as LGHNA and CDR2 as YSLEER. V trimming: 1 base; J trimming: 8 bases; junction bases outside the gene matches: 6. CDR3 in DNA: TGCGCCAGCAGCCAAGGGAGACAGGGGAACGAAAAACTGTTTTTT. The encoded protein is CASSQGRQGNEKLFF.

V gene TRBV18 combines with J gene TRBJ1-1; tentatively, D is TRBD1 (6 bases). Trimming cost V 5 bases and J 3 bases, with 13 bases left between them. CDR3 length: 14 residues. Looked up from germline, CDR1 is KGHSH and CDR2 is LQKENI. CDR3 DNA: TGTGCCAGCTCAATACAGGGCGGGGACACTGAAGCTTTCTTT. It is translated as CASSIQGGDTEAFF.

This clonotype was recorded a few times. The chain combines TRBV5-6 with TRBJ2-1, with TRBD2 matching over 7 bases. V lost 1 base, J lost 7 bases, and 17 bases stayed unmatched. Germline CDR1 reads SGHDT; CDR2 reads YYEEEE. CDR3 size: 18 residues. CDR3 coding DNA: TGTGCCAGCAGCTTGTTTTTCCAGCGGGATCATAGTGGAAATGAGCAGTTCTTC. This gives the protein CASSLFFQRDHSGNEQFF.